The 4 T cell receptor beta chains presented below share a single source sample, sequenced in a study of T cells in Graves' hyperthyroidism and ophthalmopathy. Amplification of TCR beta CDR3 regions used RNA as the template. HTBI primers were the set used in a first-round RT-PCR of the TCR CDR3. One entry per CDR3 protein results from TCRdb running MiXCR on the multiplex PCR reads. Of 400,000 or so distinct CDR3 sequences in the sample, about 14% were seen once. Sequencing input: blood. These receptors originate from a woman aged 30 to 39 with Graves' ophthalmopathy.

This clonotype was seen at least ten times. The chain recombines TRBV27 with TRBJ2-2; D gene ambiguous. The CDR3 runs to 11 residues. In germline, CDR1 is MNHEY, CDR2 SMNVEV (reference sequence). This chain's CDR3 is CASARSGELFF. The CDR3 region has the DNA TGTGCTTCCGCCCGGTCCGGGGAGCTGTTTTTT.

This clonotype was picked up many times. The DNA for the CDR3 is TGTGCCAGCAGCTTCACAGGGGGCTTTGGCTACACCTTC. Protein: CASSFTGGFGYTF. J is TRBJ1-2 and V is TRBV7-9; TRBD1 matches at 9 bases. V trimming: 3 bases; J trimming: 7 bases; junction bases outside the gene matches: 3. Germline CDR1 is SEHNR and CDR2 is FQNEAQ (reference sequence). The CDR3 consists of 13 residues.

This rearrangement joins TRBV6-1 to TRBJ2-7; 12 nucleotides agree with TRBD2. V was clipped by 4 bases and J by 7 bases; unmatched bases: 5. The CDR3 extends over 14 amino acids. CDR1 is MNHNS and CDR2 is SASEGT in the germline V gene. CDR3 sequence: CASSGLAGVGEQYF. CDR3 bases: TGTGCCAGCAGTGGACTAGCGGGGGTGGGGGAGCAGTACTTC.

This clonotype was counted between two and nine times. The chain links TRBV19 to TRBJ2-1; 9 positions agree with TRBD2. The germline gives CDR1 LNHDA, CDR2 SQIVND (reference sequence). This CDR3 comprises 14 residues. V dropped 5 bases and J dropped 8; count of bases not matched to a gene: 7. The chain's CDR3 is CASSYSGGIDEQFF. DNA of the CDR3: TGTGCCAGTAGTTATAGCGGGGGAATAGATGAGCAGTTCTTC.